This T cell receptor beta chain comes out of a study of early stage breast cancer tumors (dated by TCRdb to about 2017). For context, the study as a whole: Of the roughly 17 invasive breast tumors, roughly eleven were found to be estrogen receptor-positive, progesterone receptor-positive and HER2-negative. About 70% of the 12 ER+/PR+/HER2- tumors were invasive ductal carcinomas, while the other four were invasive lobular carcinomas. On average, each sample got about 9.6-fold read coverage. The samples as a whole yielded approximately 3,000,000 detected templates, corresponding to fewer than 1.4 million unique clonotypes. Here is what the overall study found, with its caveats: Tumors showed about 2.3-fold higher T cell density and higher clonality than adjacent normal breast tissue. Bulk genomic DNA sequencing of unsorted cells missed chain pairing and functional markers such as CD4, CD8 and FOXP3. Enriched TCRB sequences shared across patients were found to be mostly commonly generated sequences that were unlikely to play an important role in the tumor microenvironment. Repertoires from blood resembled normal breast more closely than tumor, and using blood as a reference for each tissue separated tumor from normal in about 85% of the 16 patients. Analysis by tumor subtype was prevented by the small cohort size.

Taken from approximately 2-4 cm away from the tumor, the adjacent normal breast tissue was rinsed with PBS and kept in prechilled RNAlater. Because normal breast tissue has high lipid content and low cell density, 100-300 mg of normal breast tissue was often needed to obtain enough DNA. The study profiled bulk TCR beta-chain repertoires in matched peripheral blood, tumor and adjacent normal breast tissue taken from some 17 patients with early-stage breast cancer. Genomic DNA was extracted with the Qiagen AllPrep DNA/RNA Mini kit. Based on the germline V gene, the CDR1 and CDR2 sequences are SGHAT and FQNNGV. Compared with germline, V lacks 5 bases and J lacks 5 bases; bases without a gene match: 8. Including the terminal cysteine and phenylalanine, the CDR3 comprises 16 residues. CDR3 DNA only is kept here, 48 bases in frame from base 1. As to this clone: What this receptor recognizes is not known. Base qualities are not recorded, but no much larger clone differs from it by a single base.

Each sample was amplified as two independent genomic DNA replicates: around 0.45 ug for blood and about 1.4 ug for tumor or normal breast. Following the manufacturer's instructions, the ImmunoSeq Intro kit was used to carry out TCRB sequencing on genomic DNA. For absolute quantification, the 31-cycle multiplex PCR included proprietary primers along with spike-in control sequences. An 87-bp fragment spanning the CDR3 and flanking V and J genes was sequenced with single-end 150-bp reads. Each lane of an Illumina MiSeq running version 3.0 chemistry carried seven multiplexed samples, with two replicates apiece. From the authors' description of their analysis: The vendor's proprietary pipeline processed the raw data and merged both replicates into a single result for each sample. A clonotype was defined as productive rearrangements that share the same V-gene family, CDR3 amino acid sequence and J-gene segment. Clonality was computed as 1 minus the normalized Shannon entropy (Pielou evenness) of TCRB abundances. To estimate T cell density, the total number of templates was divided by the input cell count, which was inferred from how much DNA went in. Recon was used with default parameters to estimate total repertoire diversity and clonality. Clonotypes with over 0.1% abundance in tumor and at least 32-fold higher abundance in tumor than in normal breast were defined as tumor-enriched. This is the immuneACCESS table as TCRdb keeps it, with only in-frame sequences that have V and J called. A part of the clones is gone; compared with another copy, unresolved V genes explain less than half, and the rest is unexplained. The DNA was the basis for D and trimming; V, J and clone size are from that table. The sample profile shows over 11,000 clones; roughly three quarters of them were found once. The ten largest account for 7.6% of the sample.

This receptor was identified in a person aged 45-65 years with breast cancer. The V and J segments used are TRBV11-2 and TRBJ2-2, with 10 bases in between that match TRBD1. The sequencing sample was made of normal breast tissue next to the tumor. The CDR3 region has the sequence CASSRDVGQGTGELFF. The sequence in DNA is TGTGCCAGCAGCCGAGACGTGGGACAGGGGACCGGGGAGCTGTTTTTT.